This TCR beta chain comes out of a study of early T cells in non-severe SARS-CoV-2 infection. The CDR3 runs 11 residues. CDR1 and CDR2 (germline): DFQATT, SNEGSKA (reference sequence). This clonotype showed up many times. MiXCR, run by TCRdb on the 5' RACE reads, gives a single entry per CDR3 protein. The sample holds 29,000 or so distinct CDR3 sequences, about 4.8% seen once. The sample comprised whole blood. This sequence originates from an adult who was a healthcare worker with PCR-confirmed SARS-CoV-2 infection or an uninfected control (not recorded which). V is TRBV20-1 and J is TRBJ2-3; tentatively, D is TRBD2 (6 bases). Here the CDR3 DNA reads TGCAGCTCAGGAGGGACAGATACGCAGTATTTT. Translation gives CSSGGTDTQYF.